What follows is one T cell receptor beta chain and its context. Its antigen is currently unknown. The CDR3 length is 10 residues. The germline gives CDR1 SQVTM, CDR2 ANQGSEA. Losses at the gene ends were 4 bases for V and 14 bases for J; bases not matched to a gene: 5. The data belong to a study of early stage breast cancer tumors. Across the whole study: Roughly 10-fold was the mean read coverage per sample. The study's findings and limits: Commonly generated sequences made up most enriched TCRB sequences shared between patients. Compared with adjacent normal breast tissue, tumors showed roughly 2.5-fold greater T cell density and higher clonality. Bulk DNA sequencing of unsorted cells missed chain pairing and markers.

The table came from immunoSEQ multiplex PCR; TCRdb's copy has only in-frame clones and leaves some out. The sample has tens of thousands of clones; 80% are singletons. The clonotype was recovered from a person between 55 and 69 years old with breast cancer. V and J are TRBV29-1 and TRBJ2-3, with TRBD2 matching 8 bases. Source material: blood. CDR3 nucleotides: TGCAGCGTTGTAGGCGGGGGGAGGTATTTT. Its translation is CSVVGGGRYF.